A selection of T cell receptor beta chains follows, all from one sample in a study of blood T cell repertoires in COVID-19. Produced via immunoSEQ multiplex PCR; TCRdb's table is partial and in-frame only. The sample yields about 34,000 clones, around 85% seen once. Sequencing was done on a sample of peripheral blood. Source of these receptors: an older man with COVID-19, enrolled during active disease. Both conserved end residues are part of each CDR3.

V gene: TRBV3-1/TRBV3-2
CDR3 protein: CASRPDFVGLAKNIQYF

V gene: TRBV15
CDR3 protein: CATRSGRDTGELFF

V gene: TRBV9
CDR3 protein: CASSGTGSGSPLHF

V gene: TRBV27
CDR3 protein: CASSRRGNYEQYF

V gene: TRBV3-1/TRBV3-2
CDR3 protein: CASSLLAGVLQFF

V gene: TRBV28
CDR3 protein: CASSSVTGDIYLYEQYF

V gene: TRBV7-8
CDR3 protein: CASRPGVFYEQYF

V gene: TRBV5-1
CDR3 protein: CASNLGDYEQYF

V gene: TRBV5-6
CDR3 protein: CASSFGSYGYTF

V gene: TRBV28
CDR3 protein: CASSPSLGFYGYTF

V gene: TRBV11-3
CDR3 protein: CASSFSGTENYEQYF

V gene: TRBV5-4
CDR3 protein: CASSLRAGGPGANVLTF

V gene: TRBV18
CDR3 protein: CASSPPPREGEFF

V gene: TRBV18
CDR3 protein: CASQEGVEYGAFF

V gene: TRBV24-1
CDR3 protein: CATSEQTTGNTGELFF

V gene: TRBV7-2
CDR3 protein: CASSLTSSPGTGELFF

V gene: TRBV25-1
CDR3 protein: CASSEAGNQPQHF

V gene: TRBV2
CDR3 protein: CASNGQPNTEAFF

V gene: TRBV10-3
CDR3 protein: CAISVAGGRTGELFF

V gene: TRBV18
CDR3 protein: CASSPRTGVGATNEKLFF

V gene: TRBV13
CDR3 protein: CASSLGLSYEQYF

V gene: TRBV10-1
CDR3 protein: CASSGRQGAFGNTEAFF

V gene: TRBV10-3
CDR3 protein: CAISEVGARQPQHF

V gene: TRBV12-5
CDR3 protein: CASGLEENTEAFF

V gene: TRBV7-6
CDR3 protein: CASSSGQGHTEAFF

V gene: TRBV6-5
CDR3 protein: CASSRDTGELFF

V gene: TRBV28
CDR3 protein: CASTGGSSYNSPLHF

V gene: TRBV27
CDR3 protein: CASRLQGQVSYEQYF

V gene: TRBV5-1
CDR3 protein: CASSLDRAGVYEQYF

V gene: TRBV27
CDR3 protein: CASSEGGTEAFF

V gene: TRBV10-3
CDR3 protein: CAISSGINQPQHF

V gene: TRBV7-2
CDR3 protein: CASSSTLTAHYGYTF

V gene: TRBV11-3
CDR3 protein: CASSLDGQGYYNEQFF

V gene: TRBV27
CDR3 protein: CATSPSFEPNVLTF

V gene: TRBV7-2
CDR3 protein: CASSLVGQAIRGEQYF

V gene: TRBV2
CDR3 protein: CASSKQGSNQPQHF

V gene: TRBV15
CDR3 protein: CATSRSSGGQPQHF

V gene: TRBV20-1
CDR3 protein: CSASDGGTYEQYF

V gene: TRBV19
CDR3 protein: CASSMGQLNQPQHF

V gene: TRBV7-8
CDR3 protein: CASSLGGGPGYTF